This T cell receptor beta chain was documented in a study of a mutant IDH1 vaccine in newly diagnosed glioma. In the study overall: There were eight vaccinations for patients, given in weeks 1, 3, 5, 7, 11, 15, 19 and 23. Vaccination followed radiotherapy alone by 4-6 weeks, or accompanied temozolomide cycles. Before enrollment, the patients had been treated with radiotherapy alone, temozolomide alone, or both together. Most of them had received both.

As to this clone: Antigen unknown.

The CDR3 length is 14 residues. Germline CDR1 is SGHVS and CDR2 is FQNEAQ. V was shortened by 3 bases and J by 3 bases, with 11 bases between the two germline ends. Sample time point: week 23, last vaccination. The investigators gave 300 ug of mutant IDH1 20-mer peptide in each vaccine dose, together with topical imiquimod. This table comes from immunoSEQ multiplex PCR, and its TCRdb copy is limited to in-frame clones, with some not included. The sample includes fewer than 30,000 clones, over 80% of them seen just once. The sequence was obtained from a woman younger than 35 with glioma. The rearrangement links TRBV7-8 to TRBJ2-5, with D uncertain. The sample was PBMCs, taken from a glioma patient whose treatment included an IDH1 peptide vaccine. The CDR3 reads CASSLSPPEETQYF. CDR3 DNA sequence: TGTGCCAGCAGCTTGTCGCCACCCGAAGAGACCCAGTACTTC.